This T cell receptor (beta chain) was obtained from a study of blood T cell repertoires in COVID-19. As for the study in general: Sources were T cells, B-cell-depleted T cells, or PBMCs; the material itself was cDNA or gDNA.

CDR1 SGHTA and CDR2 FQGNSA come from the germline V gene. This CDR3 is 13 amino acids long. V was clipped by 3 bases and J by 4 bases; unmatched bases: 2. Original data processing: Amplification from reference gene primers served as the basis for estimated nucleated cell counts. The assay was immunoSEQ multiplex PCR, and TCRdb's table has in-frame clones only and misses some. The D gene and trimming were derived from the DNA, and the V and J assignments and clone size from that table. The sample records approximately 82,000 clones, 70% to 90% being singletons. The J gene is TRBJ1-2, the V gene TRBV7-2; 7 nucleotides match TRBD1. The source is a human donor in a cohort sampled during active COVID-19. The material sequenced was peripheral blood. The CDR3 DNA reads as TGTGCCAGCAGCTTTCCAGGGGGCTATGGCTACACCTTC. Its protein product is CASSFPGGYGYTF.